Listed here are 19 T cell receptor beta chains from one sample, sequenced in a study of siplizumab effects on memory and regulatory T cells. Clones were sequenced by immunoSEQ multiplex PCR, and TCRdb holds only the in-frame ones, with some missing. The top ten clones hold 10% of a sample with 12,000 or so clones, approximately 37% of them seen once. No antigen has been assigned to these receptors. Mixed lymphocyte reaction cells underwent more than five days of coculture at 37°C. The source material was CFSE-low (dividing) CD8+ T cells sorted from an allogeneic mixed lymphocyte reaction. The source of these receptors is a human donor in good health; the cells came from an allogeneic mixed lymphocyte reaction.

This chain joins TRBV27 and TRBJ2-5; D unresolved. The CDR3 runs 13 residues. Trimming shortened V by 0 bases and J by 7 bases, and 9 bases separated the two germline ends. Looked up from germline, CDR1 is MNHEY and CDR2 is SMNVEV (reference sequence). The CDR3 is CASSLSGLGTQYF. CDR3 sequence (DNA): TGTGCCAGCAGTTTATCGGGGTTAGGGACCCAGTACTTC.

To note about this clone: At one of its ends the junction is not consistent with the germline gene, which may arise from a read error. The chain is built from TRBV15 and TRBJ2-7; 7 positions match TRBD1. Germline values: CDR1 LNHNV, CDR2 YYDKDF (reference sequence). The CDR3 runs to 15 residues. CDR3 bases: TGTGCCACCAGCGGAGAGGGACAGCCTTTCTACGAGCAGTACTTC. Translating gives CATSGEGQPFYEQYF.

This clone is deemed medium-sized (0.01 to 0.1%). This rearrangement joins TRBV11-3 to TRBJ2-7, with a tentative D call TRBD1 (7 bases). V lost 5 bases and J lost 0, with 14 bases in between. The CDR3 is 15 amino acids. CDR1 is SGHNT and CDR2 is YENEEA in the germline V gene. CDR3 coding DNA: TGTGCCAGCAGCCCCCGACAGGGACTCTCCTACGAGCAGTACTTC. Amino acid sequence: CASSPRQGLSYEQYF.

This clone qualifies as medium-sized. The rearrangement uses TRBV6-5 and TRBJ2-1, with D unclear. The ends were cut back, 1 base at V and 4 bases at J, with 5 bases in the middle. CDR3 length: 13 residues. Germline V gene sequence: CDR1 MNHEY, CDR2 SVGAGI. The CDR3 spells CASSYFEYNEQFF. CDR3 nucleotide sequence: TGTGCCAGCAGTTACTTCGAGTACAATGAGCAGTTCTTC.

The chain has TRBV25-1 and TRBJ1-2; 8 nucleotides align to TRBD1. The V segment lost 6 bases and the J segment 3 bases; nucleotides outside the gene matches: 6. CDR3 length equals 14 residues. Germline V gene lookup returns CDR1 MGHDK and CDR2 SYGVNS. This CDR3 is CASSLGQGDYGYTF. The CDR3 nucleotides are TGTGCCAGCAGCCTCGGACAGGGTGACTATGGCTACACCTTC.

The gene calls are TRBV27 and TRBJ1-1, with 10 bases matching TRBD1. Trimming cost V 4 bases and J 2 bases; bases outside gene matches: 1. Germline CDR1 is MNHEY and CDR2 is SMNVEV (reference sequence). The CDR3 totals 14 residues. This chain's CDR3 is CASSWDRGNTEAFF. CDR3 bases: TGTGCCAGCAGTTGGGACAGGGGCAACACTGAAGCTTTCTTT.

The DNA for the CDR3 is TGTGCCAGCAGCTCTTGGACTAGCGGGAGTTCAGATACGCAGTATTTT. As protein: CASSSWTSGSSDTQYF. The chain uses TRBV7-9 and TRBJ2-3, with 13 bases that match TRBD2. CDR3 size: 16 residues. CDR1 is SEHNR and CDR2 is FQNEAQ in the germline V gene (reference sequence). Trimming took 4 bases from V and 4 from J; bases not matched to a gene: 5.

This clone was seen a handful of times. CDR3 sequence reads: CASSYLTDTQYF. The CDR3 DNA reads as TGTGCCAGCAGCTACCTGACAGATACGCAGTATTTT. The V gene is TRBV2, the J gene TRBJ2-3; no clear D gene. Trimming removed 6 bases from V and 3 bases from J, with 7 bases in between. CDR1 SNHLY and CDR2 FYNNEI come from the germline V gene. The CDR3 is made up of 12 amino acids.

The chain uses TRBV6-5 and TRBJ2-7; 7 positions match TRBD2. The CDR3 consists of 15 residues. The germline CDR1 and CDR2 sequences are MNHEY and SVGAGI. V lost 0 bases to trimming and J lost 2 bases; unmatched junction nucleotides: 4. The CDR3 nucleotides are TGTGCCAGCAGTTACTCGGCTAGCGGAACCTACGAGCAGTACTTC. Translating it yields CASSYSASGTYEQYF.

This clone was counted between two and nine times. This CDR3 is CASPGLAGYEQYF. In DNA form, the CDR3 reads TGTGCCAGTCCGGGACTAGCGGGTTACGAGCAGTACTTC. The chain couples TRBV19 to TRBJ2-7; 12 bases line up with TRBD2. CDR3 length: 13 amino acids. Per the germline V gene, CDR1 is LNHDA and CDR2 is SQIVND (reference sequence). Losses at the gene ends were 8 bases for V and 4 bases for J; bases not matched to a gene: 3. Full variable domain (remainder filled in from reference TRBV19 and TRBJ2-7): DGGITQSPKYLFRKEGQNVTLSCEQNLNHDAMYWYRQDPGQGLRLIYYSQIVNDFQKGDIAEGYSVSREKKESFPLTVTSAQKNPTAFYLCASPGLAGYEQYFGPGTRLTVT.

This clone was seen more than once but under ten times. The J gene is TRBJ2-2, the V gene TRBV5-6; D gene uncertain. V was clipped by 4 bases and J by 8 bases, with 9 bases between them. The CDR3 runs to 12 residues. Germline CDR1 is SGHDT and CDR2 is YYEEEE. CDR3 DNA: TGTGCCAGCAGCCCACCGTCTGGGGAGCTGTTTTTT. Its protein product is CASSPPSGELFF.

The rearrangement joins TRBV5-1 to TRBJ2-5; unclear D gene. Trimming removed 0 bases at V and 5 bases at J, with 14 bases between. The CDR3 covers 15 residues. Germline assignment: CDR1 SGHRS and CDR2 YFSETQ. Here the CDR3 reads CASSLGLVSWETQYF. DNA of the CDR3: TGCGCCAGCAGCTTGGGGTTAGTTTCTTGGGAGACCCAGTACTTC.

The gene calls are TRBV4-3 and TRBJ1-2, with TRBD1 identical over 11 bases. The ends lost 0 bases at V and 2 bases at J; junction bases unmatched: 5. The CDR3 has 17 amino acids. Per germline, CDR1 LGHNA and CDR2 YSLEER. CDR3 nucleotide sequence: TGCGCCAGCAGCCAAGATTGGACAGGGGGCCTCAACTATGGCTACACCTTC. Its translation is CASSQDWTGGLNYGYTF.

CDR3 loop: CASSSQPTSGYTF. In DNA form, the CDR3 reads TGTGCCAGCAGCTCCCAACCGACATCTGGCTACACCTTC. This rearrangement joins TRBV7-9 to TRBJ1-2; D not resolved. The ends were cut back, 4 bases at V and 7 bases at J, with 13 bases in the middle. This CDR3 has 13 amino acids. Germline values: CDR1 SEHNR, CDR2 FQNEAQ (reference sequence).

The rearrangement joins TRBV14 to TRBJ2-1; D is possibly TRBD2 (6 bases). Trimming stripped 4 bases from V and 4 bases from J, with 14 bases between. The CDR3 contains 15 residues. CDR1 and CDR2 from the germline V gene are SGHDN and FVKESK. The CDR3 region has the DNA TGTGCCAGCAGCCTGCCGGGACTTTTATACAATGAGCAGTTCTTC. Amino acids: CASSLPGLLYNEQFF. Full variable domain (outside the CDR3, taken from reference TRBV14 and TRBJ2-1): EAGVTQFPSHSVIEKGQTVTLRCDPISGHDNLYWYRRVMGKEIKFLLHFVKESKQDESGMPNNRFLAERTGGTYSTLKVQPAELEDSGVYFCASSLPGLLYNEQFFGPGTRLTVL.

This clone is labeled as medium-sized. The V call is TRBV27, the J call TRBJ2-1, with 7 bases lining up with TRBD1. Germline assignment: CDR1 MNHEY and CDR2 SMNVEV (reference sequence). J lost 4 bases, V lost 3 bases, and 9 bases had no gene match. This CDR3 is built from 16 residues. CDR3 sequence (DNA): TGTGCCAGCAGTTTGACAGGGCCCGGTTTTTACAATGAGCAGTTCTTC. As protein: CASSLTGPGFYNEQFF.

V and J are TRBV5-1 and TRBJ2-7, with a possible D match to TRBD1 (5 bases). The V gene's germline CDR1 is SGHRS and CDR2 YFSETQ. Between the trimmed V and J ends, which lost 3 bases and 2 bases, there was a span of 9 bases. The CDR3 covers 13 residues. CDR3 region: CASSSLGPYEQYF. CDR3 in DNA: TGCGCCAGCAGCTCCCTGGGGCCCTACGAGCAGTACTTC.

At least ten counts were recorded for this clone. V gene TRBV11-2 combines with J gene TRBJ2-7; 10 bases match TRBD2. CDR1 SGHAT and CDR2 FQNNGV come from the germline V gene. The length of the CDR3 is 17 residues. Germline trimming cut 0 bases from V and 4 bases from J; bases unmatched to any gene: 9. The CDR3 reads CASSLDSVGLALYEQYF. For the CDR3, the DNA is TGTGCCAGCAGCTTAGACTCCGTGGGACTAGCGCTATACGAGCAGTACTTC.

The chain employs TRBV4-3 and TRBJ2-1, with TRBD1 matching over 7 bases. The CDR3 has 16 amino acids. Germline CDR1 is LGHNA and CDR2 is YSLEER. The V gene end was trimmed by 0 bases and the J gene end by 3 bases; junction bases not matched to a gene: 5. The CDR3 coding sequence is TGCGCCAGCAGCCAAGATAGGGACAGCGACTACAATGAGCAGTTCTTC. This sequence encodes CASSQDRDSDYNEQFF.